This T cell receptor beta chain is from a study of OX40 agonist ivuxolimab in advanced cancers. V was shortened by 0 bases and J by 5 bases, with 11 bases between the two germline ends. Germline CDR1 is SGDLS and CDR2 is YYNGEE. The CDR3 runs to 15 residues. Assay used: immunoSEQ multiplex PCR; TCRdb lists only in-frame clones, some missing. The profile shows around 20,000 clones, 82% of them singletons. Sequencing used CD4+ or CD8+ T cells sorted from blood, obtained in a trial of the OX40 agonist ivuxolimab. The sequence was collected from an adult with an advanced solid tumor such as melanoma, head and neck, liver or kidney cancer. The chain is built from TRBV9 and TRBJ1-4; D is unresolved. The CDR3 reads CASSVAPGNNEKLFF. The CDR3 DNA reads as TGTGCCAGCAGCGTAGCTCCGGGGAACAATGAAAAACTGTTTTTT. The whole variable domain, remainder taken from reference TRBV9 and TRBJ1-4, is DSGVTQTPKHLITATGQRVTLRCSPRSGDLSVYWYQQSLDQGLQFLIQYYNGEERAKGNILERFSAQQFPDLHSELNLSSLELGDSALYFCASSVAPGNNEKLFFGSGTQLSVL.